These 25 T cell receptor beta chains were sequenced from one sample in a study of blood T cells in healthy people across ages (dated by TCRdb to about 2015). Libraries were constructed by 5' RACE. For sequencing, an Illumina HiSeq 2500 was employed. A second PCR of roughly 6 to 12 cycles was run with a J-beta primer mix and a sample-barcoded 5' primer. In TCRdb, the public reads were trimmed at Q25 with fastp and aligned with MiXCR, with productive beta chains retained. For every CDR3 protein sequence, its rows merge into one entry that carries the most common genes and DNA. Here the sample has fewer than 1.5 million distinct CDR3 sequences; approximately 42% occur a single time. 7% to 9.5% of the sample rests with the top ten. The sample consisted of blood. All receptors derive from a woman aged 18 to 35 in good health.

The chain's CDR3 is CASSSGREGVQYF. The CDR3 region has the DNA TGTGCCAGCAGTTCGGGCCGAGAAGGGGTCCAGTACTTC. The chain employs TRBV12-3 or TRBV12-4 and TRBJ2-4; possibly TRBD1 for D (5 bases). The CDR3 is made up of 13 amino acids. V lost 4 bases, J lost 13 bases, and 17 bases lay in between.

There are a few counts of this clonotype. The chain recombines TRBV19 with TRBJ2-1; 7 bases are a match to TRBD2. Per the germline V gene, CDR1 is LNHDA and CDR2 is SQIVND (reference sequence). J was trimmed by 1 base and V by 10 bases; bases with no gene match: 4. CDR3 length equals 13 residues. CDR3 bases: TGTGCCACTAGCGGCCAGTCCTACAATGAGCAGTTCTTC. Translating gives CATSGQSYNEQFF.

This clonotype was observed a handful of times. V and J are TRBV24-1 and TRBJ1-1; no firm D call. The CDR3 contains 15 residues. The germline V gene has CDR1 KGHDR and CDR2 SFDVKD. V shed 2 bases and J shed 4 bases, with 13 bases lying between them. CDR3 coding DNA: TGTGCCACCAGTGATTCCCACGGGAGTGCCACTGAAGCTTTCTTT. Protein product: CATSDSHGSATEAFF.

J is TRBJ1-1 and V is TRBV15, with D possibly being TRBD1 (5 bases). This CDR3 has 15 residues. Germline V gene lookup returns CDR1 LNHNV and CDR2 YYDKDF (reference sequence). V dropped 0 bases and J dropped 3 bases, with 11 bases sitting between them. CDR3 sequence: CATSRDTGTYTEAFF. In DNA, the CDR3 is TGTGCCACCAGCAGAGATACGGGGACGTACACTGAAGCTTTCTTT.

The J gene is TRBJ1-4, the V gene TRBV11-2, with D uncertain. Per germline, CDR1 SGHAT and CDR2 FQNNGV. The CDR3 has 13 residues. Trimming took 5 bases from V and 16 from J, leaving 20 bases between them. For the CDR3, the DNA is TGTGCCAGCAGCCATTCCTCCCGCTCCCCCGGGTTTTTT. Translating gives CASSHSSRSPGFF.

This clonotype was seen a handful of times. This chain links TRBV10-3 with TRBJ1-5; the match to TRBD1 covers 9 bases. CDR1 and CDR2 (germline): ENHRY, SYGVKD. V was clipped by 6 bases and J by 4 bases; unmatched bases: 4. The CDR3 totals 14 residues. The CDR3 reads CAIRRQGENQPQHF. As DNA, the CDR3 is TGTGCCATCAGGAGACAGGGGGAGAATCAGCCCCAGCATTTT.

The genes are TRBV20-1 and TRBJ1-3, with D uncertain. CDR3 length equals 13 residues. Trimming removed 3 bases from V and 2 bases from J, with 8 bases in between. Germline V gives CDR1 DFQATT, CDR2 SNEGSKA (reference sequence). The CDR3 DNA reads TGCAGTGCTAGGGCAGAACCTGGAAACACCATATATTTT. This sequence encodes CSARAEPGNTIYF.

The chain uses TRBV7-2 and TRBJ2-7, with a tentative D call TRBD1 (8 bases). The germline V and J ends were trimmed by 1 base and 2 bases, with 15 bases remaining between them. CDR1 and CDR2 (germline): SGHTA, FQGNSA. There are 16 residues in the CDR3. CDR3: CASSLGRGTGAYEQYF. CDR3 nucleotide sequence: TGTGCCAGCAGCTTAGGGCGGGGGACAGGAGCCTACGAGCAGTACTTC.

CDR3 bases: TGCAGTGCTAGAGATGAGGAGGGGCGGCTCTACGAGCAGTACTTC. As protein: CSARDEEGRLYEQYF. V and J are TRBV20-1 and TRBJ2-7, with D possibly TRBD2 on 6 matching bases. The CDR3 length is 15 residues. V was clipped by 0 bases and J by 3 bases, with 15 bases between them. CDR1 is DFQATT, CDR2 SNEGSKA, per germline (reference sequence).

The chain is built from TRBV6-1 and TRBJ2-6; 9 nucleotides match TRBD1. Germline CDR1 is MNHNS and CDR2 is SASEGT. CDR3 size: 15 residues. The V segment lost 1 base and the J segment 9 bases; nucleotides outside the gene matches: 4. The CDR3 region is CASSEGDRENNVLTF. The DNA of the CDR3 is TGTGCCAGCAGTGAAGGGGACAGGGAAAACAACGTCCTGACTTTC.

This chain uses TRBV7-2 with TRBJ2-2; TRBD2 aligns across 12 bases. J gave up 5 bases and V 6 bases, and 7 bases lay outside the gene matches. This CDR3 is built from 16 residues. CDR1 and CDR2 from the germline V gene are SGHTA and FQGNSA. The chain's CDR3 is CASRTTSGGGTGELFF. CDR3 bases: TGTGCCAGCAGAACGACTAGCGGGGGAGGGACCGGGGAGCTGTTTTTT.

This clonotype was detected a few times. V usage is TRBV6-6 and J usage is TRBJ2-1; D uncertain. The germline V gene has CDR1 MNHNY and CDR2 SVGAGI (reference sequence). The CDR3 spans 11 residues. The V and J ends lost 10 bases and 6 bases respectively, with 10 bases between them. The CDR3 DNA follows: TGTGCCACCCAATCCGCCAATGAGCAGTTCTTC. The encoded protein is CATQSANEQFF.

The rearrangement uses TRBV6-1 and TRBJ1-4; D remains unclear. Per germline, CDR1 MNHNS and CDR2 SASEGT. CDR3 length: 15 residues. Trimming stripped 0 bases from V and 7 bases from J, with 12 bases between. The CDR3 loop is CASSEAAASGEKLFF. The DNA for the CDR3 is TGTGCCAGCAGTGAAGCCGCGGCCTCGGGTGAAAAACTGTTTTTT.

This clonotype showed up just a few times. V and J are TRBV5-1 and TRBJ1-2; D is perhaps TRBD1 (6 bases). Trimming stripped 0 bases from V and 3 bases from J, with 12 bases between. CDR1 and CDR2 (germline): SGHRS, YFSETQ. The CDR3 has 15 amino acids. CDR3 DNA sequence: TGCGCCAGCAGCTTGGAGGGTTCAGGGGACTATGGCTACACCTTC. This encodes CASSLEGSGDYGYTF. The complete variable domain, with remaining parts taken from reference TRBV5-1 and TRBJ1-2, reads KAGVTQTPRYLIKTRGQQVTLSCSPISGHRSVSWYQQTPGQGLQFLFEYFSETQRNKGNFPGRFSGRQFSNSRSEMNVSTLELGDSALYLCASSLEGSGDYGYTFGSGTRLTVV.

The V gene is TRBV6-1, the J gene TRBJ1-5; perhaps TRBD1 as D (6 bases). V dropped 6 bases and J dropped 9 bases, with 27 bases sitting between them. Per the germline V gene, CDR1 is MNHNS and CDR2 is SASEGT. This CDR3 has 17 amino acids. The CDR3 protein is CASRLTGSRYQVGPQHF. Here the CDR3 DNA reads TGTGCCAGCAGGCTGACAGGCTCCAGGTATCAGGTGGGGCCCCAGCATTTT.

In DNA, the CDR3 is TGTGCCAGCAGCCTGGGCCCTCCAGGAGGCACTGAAGCTTTCTTT. It specifies CASSLGPPGGTEAFF. The V call is TRBV12-3 or TRBV12-4, the J call TRBJ1-1, with D hard to call. V lost 6 bases, J lost 4 bases, and 18 bases lay in between. This CDR3 has 15 residues.

This clonotype turned up a few times. At one boundary the junction diverges from the germline segment, which might be a read error. The chain uses TRBV9 and TRBJ1-1, with D perhaps matching TRBD1 (6 bases). Germline CDR1 reads SGDLS; CDR2 reads YYNGEE. The CDR3 totals 16 residues. CDR3 bases: TGCGCCAGTCAAATCGGGAGGGGGTCGCGGAACACTGAAGCTTTCTTT. Protein: CASQIGRGSRNTEAFF. Using reference TRBV9 and TRBJ1-1 for the parts outside the CDR3, the full variable domain is DSGVTQTPKHLITATGQRVTLRCSPRSGDLSVYWYQQSLDQGLQFLIQYYNGEERAKGNILERFSAQQFPDLHSELNLSSLELGDSALYFCASQIGRGSRNTEAFFGQGTRLTVV.

There are a few counts of this clonotype. The chain employs TRBV28 and TRBJ2-7; D not resolved. This CDR3 comprises 12 residues. V gave up 7 bases and J gave up 1 base, with 8 bases separating them. The germline gives CDR1 MDHEN, CDR2 SYDVKM. CDR3 amino acids: CASNRESYEQYF. As DNA, the CDR3 is TGTGCCAGCAATAGGGAATCCTACGAGCAGTACTTC.

V usage is TRBV20-1 and J usage is TRBJ1-2; D might be TRBD1 (6 bases). V shed 0 bases and J shed 4 bases, with 15 bases lying between them. Germline assignment: CDR1 DFQATT and CDR2 SNEGSKA (reference sequence). This CDR3 contains 15 residues. CDR3 DNA: TGCAGTGCTAGAGATGGGGGCAGGGCGACCTATGGCTACACCTTC. Translated: CSARDGGRATYGYTF.

This clonotype was found a few times. The chain combines TRBV15 with TRBJ2-7; perhaps TRBD1 as D (6 bases). Germline CDR1 LNHNV, CDR2 YYDKDF (reference sequence). This CDR3 is 16 amino acids long. V was shortened by 1 base and J by 5 bases, with 18 bases between the two germline ends. The CDR3 region has the DNA TGTGCCACCAGCAGAGTTGATGTCGACCCAGGGGACGAGCAGTACTTC. Protein product: CATSRVDVDPGDEQYF.

With regard to this clonotype: One junction end does not reproduce the germline sequence, and a read error may be involved. The chain links TRBV27 to TRBJ2-4; TRBD1 is a possible D gene (6 bases). This CDR3 region has 13 residues. Germline lookup yields CDR1 MNHEY and CDR2 SMNVEV (reference sequence). The CDR3 loop is CACSRGSKNIQYF. The CDR3 nucleotides are TGTGCCTGCAGTAGGGGGTCCAAAAACATTCAGTACTTC.

This clonotype was detected a few times. The gene calls are TRBV11-1 and TRBJ2-5; 14 bases fit TRBD2. The junction had 7 bases not matched to a gene; V was cut back by 1 base and J by 3 bases. The CDR3 loop spans 18 amino acids. CDR1 and CDR2 (germline): SGHAT, FQDESV (reference sequence). The CDR3 loop reads CASSLDLPGLAGEETQYF. In DNA, the CDR3 is TGTGCCAGCAGCTTAGACCTCCCGGGACTAGCGGGGGAAGAGACCCAGTACTTC.

For the CDR3, the DNA is TGTGCCAGCAGCCCGACCCGGGACTACATCCGCACAGATACGCAGTATTTT. This encodes CASSPTRDYIRTDTQYF. The gene calls are TRBV6-1 and TRBJ2-3, with TRBD2 matching 7 bases. This CDR3 spans 17 amino acids. Germline V lookup: CDR1 MNHNS, CDR2 SASEGT. With 6 bases clipped from V and 1 base from J, the junction kept 13 bases outside the gene matches.

The rearrangement joins TRBV7-9 to TRBJ2-7; D tentatively reads TRBD1 or TRBD2 (5 bases each). V lost 5 bases to trimming and J lost 2 bases, with 19 bases between them. The germline CDR1 and CDR2 sequences are SEHNR and FQNEAQ (reference sequence). This CDR3 comprises 16 residues. This CDR3 reads CASSPRASLSTYEQYF. The CDR3 nucleotides read TGTGCCAGCAGCCCCAGGGCTAGCCTTTCCACCTACGAGCAGTACTTC. Together with reference TRBV7-9 and TRBJ2-7, the CDR3 gives the full variable domain: DTGVSQNPRHKITKRGQNVTFRCDPISEHNRLYWYRQTLGQGPEFLTYFQNEAQLEKSRLLSDRFSAERPKGSFSTLEIQRTEQGDSAMYLCASSPRASLSTYEQYFGPGTRLTVT.

A few counts support this clonotype. The chain employs TRBV12-3 or TRBV12-4 and TRBJ2-1; the D is unclear. The germline V and J ends were trimmed by 5 bases and 2 bases, with 13 bases remaining between them. CDR3 length: 15 residues. CDR3 nucleotide sequence: TGTGCCAGCAGTGATCGTTCTGGCGCCTACAATGAGCAGTTCTTC. The encoded protein is CASSDRSGAYNEQFF.